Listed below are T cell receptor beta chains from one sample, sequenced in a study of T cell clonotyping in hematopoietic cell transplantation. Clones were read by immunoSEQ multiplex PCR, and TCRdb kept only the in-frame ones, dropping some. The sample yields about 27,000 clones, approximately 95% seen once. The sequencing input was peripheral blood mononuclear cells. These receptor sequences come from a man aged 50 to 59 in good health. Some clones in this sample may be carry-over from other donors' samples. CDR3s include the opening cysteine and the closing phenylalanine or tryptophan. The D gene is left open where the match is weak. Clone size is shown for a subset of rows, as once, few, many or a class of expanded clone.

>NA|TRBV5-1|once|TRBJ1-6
CASSLTGGSDSPLHF
TGCGCCAGCAGCTTGACCGGGGGATCGGATTCACCCCTCCACTTT
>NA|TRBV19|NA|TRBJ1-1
CAPWGKRTEAFF
TGTGCCCCTTGGGGGAAGCGGACTGAAGCTTTCTTT
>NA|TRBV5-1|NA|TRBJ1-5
CASSPDTRDQPQHF
TGCGCCAGCAGCCCTGACACGAGGGATCAGCCCCAGCATTTT
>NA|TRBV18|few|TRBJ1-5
CASSLQVSNQPQHF
TGTGCCAGCTCACTTCAGGTTAGCAATCAGCCCCAGCATTTT
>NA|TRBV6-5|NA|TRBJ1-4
CASSYYHRAHNEKLFF
TGTGCCAGCAGTTACTACCACCGGGCGCACAATGAAAAACTGTTTTTT
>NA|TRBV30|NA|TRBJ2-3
CARGRQGSTDTQYF
TGTGCCCGGGGGAGACAGGGCAGCACAGATACGCAGTATTTT
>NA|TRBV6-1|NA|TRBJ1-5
CASKGSNKLQPQHF
TGTGCCAGCAAGGGCTCCAACAAGTTACAGCCCCAGCATTTT
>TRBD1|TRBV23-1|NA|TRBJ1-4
CASSLGTETNEKLFF
TGCGCCAGCAGCTTAGGGACAGAGACTAATGAAAAACTGTTTTTT
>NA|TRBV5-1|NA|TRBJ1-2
CASSLRGGRGYGYTF
TGCGCCAGCAGCTTGAGGGGAGGCAGGGGTTATGGCTACACCTTC
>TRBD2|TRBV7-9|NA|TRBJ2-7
CASSPDSGVSYEQYF
TGTGCCAGCAGCCCCGACAGCGGGGTCTCCTACGAGCAGTACTTC
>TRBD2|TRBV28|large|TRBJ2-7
CASSPRGGSTAYEQYF
TGTGCCAGCAGCCCAAGGGGAGGGAGTACTGCCTACGAGCAGTACTTC
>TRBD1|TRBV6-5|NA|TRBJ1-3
CASGSTGSSGNTIYF
TGTGCCAGCGGGTCGACAGGGAGCTCTGGAAACACCATATATTTT
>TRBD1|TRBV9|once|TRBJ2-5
CASSVGTGGPRQETQYF
TGTGCCAGCAGCGTAGGGACAGGCGGCCCTCGTCAAGAGACCCAGTACTTC
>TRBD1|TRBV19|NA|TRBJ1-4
CASSRDRGLANEKLFF
TGTGCCAGTAGTAGGGACAGGGGGCTGGCTAATGAAAAACTGTTTTTT
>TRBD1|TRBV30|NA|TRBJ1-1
CAWSRTISGGVDTEAFF
TGTGCCTGGAGTCGAACAATTTCAGGGGGCGTTGACACTGAAGCTTTCTTT
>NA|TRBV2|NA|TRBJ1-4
CASSPSTTNEKLFF
TGTGCCAGCAGCCCCAGCACAACTAATGAAAAACTGTTTTTT
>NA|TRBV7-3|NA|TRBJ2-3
CASRSTSTDTQYF
TGTGCCAGTAGATCGACTAGCACAGATACGCAGTATTTT
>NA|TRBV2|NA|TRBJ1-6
CASKSSYNSPLHF
TGTGCCAGTAAAAGCTCCTATAATTCACCCCTCCACTTT
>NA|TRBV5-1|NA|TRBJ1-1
CASSRAGGTEAFF
TGCGCCAGCAGCCGGGCTGGGGGCACTGAAGCTTTCTTT
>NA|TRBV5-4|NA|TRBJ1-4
CASSLSLGSNEKLFF
TGTGCCAGCAGCTTAAGTCTTGGGTCGAATGAAAAACTGTTTTTT
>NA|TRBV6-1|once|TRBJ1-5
CASSELRADYNQPQHF
TGTGCCAGCAGTGAACTTAGGGCGGATTATAATCAGCCCCAGCATTTT
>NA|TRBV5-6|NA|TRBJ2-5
CASSPVDGGLQTQYF
TGTGCCAGCAGCCCCGTGGACGGGGGCCTACAGACCCAGTACTTC
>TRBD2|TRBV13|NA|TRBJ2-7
CASSLNGGANGVYEQYF
TGTGCCAGCAGCTTAAACGGGGGGGCCAACGGGGTCTACGAGCAGTACTTC
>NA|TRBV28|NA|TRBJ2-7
CASSSTGTRPYEQYF
TGTGCCAGCAGTTCGACCGGGACCCGTCCCTACGAGCAGTACTTC
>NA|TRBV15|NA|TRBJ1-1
CATSRVDNTEAFF
TGTGCCACCAGCAGAGTTGATAACACTGAAGCTTTCTTT
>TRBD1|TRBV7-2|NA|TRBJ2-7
CASSLATPGQASYEQYF
TGTGCCAGCAGCTTAGCGACCCCGGGACAGGCCTCCTACGAGCAGTACTTC
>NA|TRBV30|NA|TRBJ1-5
CAWSRSYQPQHF
TGTGCCTGGAGTCGAAGCTATCAGCCCCAGCATTTT
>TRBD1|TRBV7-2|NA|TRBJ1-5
CASSPTGGLDQPQHF
TGTGCCAGCAGCCCCACAGGGGGCCTTGATCAGCCCCAGCATTTT
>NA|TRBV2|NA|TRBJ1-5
CASGGTGENQPQHF
TGTGCCAGCGGGGGGACTGGGGAAAATCAGCCCCAGCATTTT
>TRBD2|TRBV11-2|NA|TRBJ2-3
CASSLVGGRGATDTQYF
TGTGCCAGCAGCTTAGTGGGAGGGCGGGGGGCCACAGATACGCAGTATTTT
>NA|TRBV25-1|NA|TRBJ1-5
CASLPLEANQPQHF
TGTGCCAGCCTCCCGCTGGAAGCGAATCAGCCCCAGCATTTT
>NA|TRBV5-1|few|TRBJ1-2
CASSFEGYGYTF
TGCGCCAGCAGCTTTGAAGGGTATGGCTACACCTTC
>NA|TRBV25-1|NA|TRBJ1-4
CASSESRGPRTNEKLFF
TGTGCCAGCAGTGAATCGAGGGGTCCACGAACTAATGAAAAACTGTTTTTT
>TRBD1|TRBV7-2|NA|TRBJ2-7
CASKLQGASGEQYF
TGTGCCAGCAAATTACAGGGGGCCTCTGGCGAGCAGTACTTC
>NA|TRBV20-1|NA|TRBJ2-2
CSAGGAGELFF
TGCAGTGCGGGGGGAGCCGGGGAGCTGTTTTTT
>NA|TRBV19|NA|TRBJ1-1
CASSNRVMNTEAFF
TGTGCCAGTAGTAACAGGGTAATGAACACTGAAGCTTTCTTT
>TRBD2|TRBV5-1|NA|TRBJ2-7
CASSLDASGGEYYEQYF
TGCGCCAGCAGCTTGGACGCTAGCGGGGGAGAATACTACGAGCAGTACTTC
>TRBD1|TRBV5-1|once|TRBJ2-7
CASSSRTGGDEQYF
TGCGCCAGCAGCTCACGGACAGGGGGGGACGAGCAGTACTTC
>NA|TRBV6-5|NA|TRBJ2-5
CARTGALLGTQYF
TGTGCCAGGACAGGCGCCCTCTTGGGGACCCAGTACTTC
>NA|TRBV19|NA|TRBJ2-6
CASSIRNSGANVLTF
TGTGCCAGTAGTATTAGGAACTCTGGGGCCAACGTCCTGACTTTC
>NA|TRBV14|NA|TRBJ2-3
CASSQVSQLPSDTQYF
TGTGCCAGCAGCCAAGTGTCTCAACTCCCGTCAGATACGCAGTATTTT